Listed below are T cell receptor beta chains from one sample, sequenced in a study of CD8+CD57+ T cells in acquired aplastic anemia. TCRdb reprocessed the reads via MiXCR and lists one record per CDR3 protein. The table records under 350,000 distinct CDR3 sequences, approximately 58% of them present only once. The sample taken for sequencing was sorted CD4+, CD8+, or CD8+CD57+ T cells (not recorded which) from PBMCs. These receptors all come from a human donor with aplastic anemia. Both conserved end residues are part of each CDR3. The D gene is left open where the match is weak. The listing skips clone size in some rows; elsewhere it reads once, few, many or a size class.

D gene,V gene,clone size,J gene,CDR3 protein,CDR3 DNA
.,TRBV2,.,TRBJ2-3,CASTTGVGKTQYF,TGTGCCAGCACCACCGGAGTGGGAAAAACGCAGTATTTT
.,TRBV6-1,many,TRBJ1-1,CASIREGQGTEAFF,TGTGCCAGCATCCGAGAGGGGCAGGGCACTGAAGCTTTCTTT
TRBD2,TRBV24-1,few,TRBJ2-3,CATSISGGAADTQYF,TGTGCCACCAGTATTAGCGGGGGGGCGGCAGATACGCAGTATTTT
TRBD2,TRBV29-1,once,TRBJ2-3,CSVVRGTSGGRVTDTQYF,TGCAGCGTTGTTAGGGGGACTAGCGGGGGGCGGGTCACAGATACGCAGTATTTT
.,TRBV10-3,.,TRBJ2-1,CAIRGSGYNEQFF,TGTGCCATCAGGGGCAGCGGGTACAATGAGCAGTTCTTC
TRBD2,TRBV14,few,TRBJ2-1,CASSPLSGTSGPDEQFF,TGTGCCAGCAGCCCCCTATCCGGGACTAGCGGGCCTGATGAGCAGTTCTTC
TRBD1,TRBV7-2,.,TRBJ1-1,CASSLVRGGDEAFF,TGTGCCAGCAGCTTAGTCAGGGGGGGAGATGAAGCTTTCTTT
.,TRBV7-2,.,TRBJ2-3,CASSLGGAVRTDTQYF,TGTGCCAGCAGCTTGGGGGGGGCGGTGAGGACAGATACGCAGTATTTT
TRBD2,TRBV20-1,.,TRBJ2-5,CSVSGGLAATQYF,TGCAGTGTCTCGGGGGGGCTAGCGGCGACCCAGTACTTC
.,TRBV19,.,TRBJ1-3,CASSIVSTGNTIYF,TGTGCCAGTAGTATAGTGTCAACTGGAAACACCATATATTTT
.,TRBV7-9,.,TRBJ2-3,CASSPRISTDTQYF,TGTGCCAGCAGCCCCCGCATTAGCACAGATACGCAGTATTTT
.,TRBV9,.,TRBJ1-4,CASTRGTSSEKLFF,TGTGCCAGCACCCGTGGGACCAGTAGTGAAAAACTGTTTTTT
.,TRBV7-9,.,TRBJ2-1,CASNLTGMNEQFF,TGTGCCAGCAACTTAACAGGGATGAATGAGCAGTTCTTC
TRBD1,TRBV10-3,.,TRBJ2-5,CAIRDPGRGETQYF,TGTGCCATCAGGGACCCAGGCAGGGGGGAGACCCAGTACTTC
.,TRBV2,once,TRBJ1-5,CASSGVGNQPQHF,TGTGCCAGCAGTGGAGTAGGAAATCAGCCCCAGCATTTT
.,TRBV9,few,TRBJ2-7,CASSGANSQQYF,TGTGCCAGCAGCGGGGCGAATAGCCAGCAGTACTTC
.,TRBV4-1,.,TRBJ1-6,CASSQDPGVGSPLHF,TGCGCCAGCAGCCAAGACCCGGGGGTTGGCTCACCCCTCCACTTT
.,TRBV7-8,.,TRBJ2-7,CASSRIGTSDEQYF,TGTGCCAGCAGCCGAATCGGGACCTCCGACGAGCAGTACTTC
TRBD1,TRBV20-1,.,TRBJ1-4,CSASTGDKLFF,TGCAGTGCTAGTACAGGGGATAAACTGTTTTTT
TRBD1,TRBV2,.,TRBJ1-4,CASRRGLNEKLFF,TGTGCCAGCAGGAGGGGGCTTAATGAAAAACTGTTTTTT
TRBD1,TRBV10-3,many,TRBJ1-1,CAIGTGLLEAFF,TGTGCCATCGGGACAGGACTATTGGAAGCTTTCTTT
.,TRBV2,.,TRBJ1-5,CASKDGRTQPQHF,TGTGCCAGCAAGGACGGTCGAACACAGCCCCAGCATTTT
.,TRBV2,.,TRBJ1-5,CASSTDMGNQPQHF,TGTGCCAGCAGTACGGACATGGGCAATCAGCCCCAGCATTTT
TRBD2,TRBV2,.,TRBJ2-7,CASSLAGGPPSYEQYF,TGTGCCAGCAGCCTAGCGGGAGGGCCCCCCTCCTACGAGCAGTACTTC
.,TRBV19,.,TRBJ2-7,CASSTRTDYEQYF,TGTGCCAGTAGTACCAGGACTGATTACGAGCAGTACTTC
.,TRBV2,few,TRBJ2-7,CASSGGGLSGEQYF,TGTGCCAGCAGTGGAGGGGGACTCTCGGGGGAGCAGTACTTC
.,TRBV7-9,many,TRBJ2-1,CASSQFMTDNEQFF,TGTGCCAGCAGCCAATTCATGACAGACAATGAGCAGTTCTTC
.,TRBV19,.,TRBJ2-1,CASTTTTYNEQFF,TGTGCCAGTACGACGACAACTTACAATGAGCAGTTCTTC
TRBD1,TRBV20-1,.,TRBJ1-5,CSARQGVSNQPQHF,TGCAGTGCCAGACAGGGAGTTAGCAATCAGCCCCAGCATTTT
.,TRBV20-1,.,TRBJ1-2,CSAADWVGYTF,TGCAGTGCTGCCGACTGGGTTGGCTACACCTTC
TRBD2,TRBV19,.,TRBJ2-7,CASSVLAGGTRDEQYF,TGTGCCAGTAGTGTGCTAGCGGGGGGGACCCGGGACGAGCAGTACTTC
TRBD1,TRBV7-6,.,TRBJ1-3,CASSSRDRGDTIYF,TGTGCCAGCAGCTCTCGGGACAGGGGTGACACCATATATTTT
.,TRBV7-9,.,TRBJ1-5,CASSLAAGPDQPQHF,TGTGCCAGCAGCTTAGCGGCAGGCCCTGATCAGCCCCAGCATTTT
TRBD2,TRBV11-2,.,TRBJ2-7,CASSPGLSGINEQYF,TGTGCCAGCAGCCCGGGACTTAGCGGGATTAACGAGCAGTACTTC
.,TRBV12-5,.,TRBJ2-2,CASKGGELFF,TGTGCCAGCAAGGGGGGGGAGCTGTTTTTT